Following are 6 T cell receptor beta chains from one sample sequenced in a study of beta chain features in type 1 diabetes (dated by TCRdb to 2017 to 2018). The library was prepared using the immunoSEQ multiplex PCR assay. The High Capacity cDNA Reverse Transcription Kit was used to reverse transcribe all of the isolated RNA, meaning that expressed TCRB transcripts were what got sequenced. TCRdb took this table from immuneACCESS and kept in-frame rearrangements with V and J called. Such tables lack part of the clones; where checked against another copy, unresolved V genes explain under half of the gap, and the rest is unexplained. This sample comprises approximately 38,000 clones, around 64% of them detected only once. The top ten hold around 2% of the sample. The sequenced sample consisted of Tregs from blood. Reading the label with the study, this specimen's cell subset or site is: regulatory CD4+ T cells. These receptor sequences come from a woman in her 30s in good health.

This chain uses TRBV2 with TRBJ2-1; 7 nucleotides match TRBD2. V dropped 3 bases and J dropped 6; count of bases not matched to a gene: 5. Germline-derived CDR1 and CDR2 are SNHLY and FYNNEI. This CDR3 spans 14 amino acids. CDR3 nucleotide sequence: TGTGCCAGCAGTGATCGGGCGGGAGTCAATGAGCAGTTCTTC. It yields the protein CASSDRAGVNEQFF. The whole variable domain, filled in from reference TRBV2 and TRBJ2-1, reads EPEVTQTPSHQVTQMGQEVILRCVPISNHLYFYWYRQILGQKVEFLVSFYNNEISEKSEIFDDQFSVERPDGSNFTLKIRSTKLEDSAMYFCASSDRAGVNEQFFGPGTRLTVL.

The genes are TRBV27 and TRBJ2-7, with D possibly TRBD1 on 6 matching bases. This CDR3 contains 15 residues. V gave up 4 bases and J gave up 2 bases, with 15 bases separating them. Looked up from germline, CDR1 is MNHEY and CDR2 is SMNVEV (reference sequence). The CDR3 is CASSSQHRETYEQYF. The CDR3 DNA is TGTGCCAGCAGTTCCCAGCACAGGGAGACCTACGAGCAGTACTTC.

The chain is built from TRBV9 and TRBJ2-2; no definite D call. Trimming took 0 bases from V and 5 from J, leaving 11 bases between them. The CDR3 runs to 15 residues. CDR1 is SGDLS, CDR2 YYNGEE, per germline. In DNA form, the CDR3 reads TGTGCCAGCAGCGTAGCCCGGGTAGGAACCGGGGAGCTGTTTTTT. Amino acids: CASSVARVGTGELFF.

This clone was seen only a few times. This chain connects TRBV4-2 to TRBJ2-7, with TRBD1 identical over 9 bases. In germline, CDR1 is LGHNA, CDR2 YNFKEQ. This CDR3 has 16 residues. V trimming: 4 bases; J trimming: 1 base; junction bases outside the gene matches: 8. The DNA of the CDR3 is TGTGCCAGCAGCCCCTCCACAGGGGGCATATCCTACGAGCAGTACTTC. This codes for CASSPSTGGISYEQYF.

The chain couples TRBV21-1 to TRBJ2-1; TRBD2 is the table's D call and was not checked against the DNA. TRBV21-1 corresponds to a pseudogene. This CDR3 has 17 amino acids. The CDR3, as DNA: TGTGCCAGCGTCCCTGGGACTAGCGGTTACTCCTACAATGAGCAGTTCTTC. Amino acid sequence: CASVPGTSGYSYNEQFF.

The chain uses TRBV5-1 and TRBJ2-7; 7 bases line up with TRBD1. J gave up 2 bases and V 0 bases, and 2 bases lay outside the gene matches. The CDR3 totals 14 residues. The germline CDR1 and CDR2 sequences are SGHRS and YFSETQ. CDR3 coding DNA: TGCGCCAGCAGCTTGGTACAGGGGCCCTACGAGCAGTACTTC. Translating it yields CASSLVQGPYEQYF.